This record covers a single T cell receptor beta chain. Its antigen is unknown. The repertoire was sequenced with immunoSEQ multiplex PCR; TCRdb's copy has only in-frame clones and lacks some. The sample holds 2,500,000 or so clones; approximately 90% are singletons and the top ten take 0.13% to 0.15%. This sample is drawn from a study of shared clonotypes between healthy human individuals. Study outcomes and limitations: Only blood was sampled, and tissue TCR repertoires likely differ from blood ones.

CDR3 length: 11 amino acids. V and J are TRBV21-1 and TRBJ1-2; the D call of TRBD1 is as the table states it, not checked on the DNA. TRBV21-1 is tagged as a pseudogene. This receptor was identified in a man younger than 30 in good health. Sequenced sample: naive CD4+ T cells sorted from blood. Subset indicated: CD45RA+ positively selected. The CDR3 reads CASQGGFGYTF. The CDR3 DNA reads TGTGCCAGCCAAGGGGGTTTTGGCTACACCTTC.